The clone carrying this T cell receptor beta chain was observed a handful of times. The assay was immunoSEQ multiplex PCR, and TCRdb's table has in-frame clones only and misses some. Of roughly 80,000 clones listed, approximately 91% were seen once; the top ten hold approximately 0.42%. The source of the sample is a study of technical replicates of blood from a handful of donors. The CDR3 contains 16 residues. Germline loops: CDR1 LGHNA, CDR2 YSLEER. V lost 1 base and J lost 3; bases outside the gene matches: 7. The sequence derives from a human donor in good health. What was sequenced was T cells isolated from PBMCs. The chain has TRBV4-3 and TRBJ2-7; 9 positions match TRBD1. Written as DNA, the CDR3 is TGCGCCAGCAGCCAAGCCTCCGGGACAGGGAGCTACGAGCAGTACTTC. Its protein product is CASSQASGTGSYEQYF.